Each of the 31 T cell receptor beta chains below was sequenced from the same sample in a study of blood T cell repertoires in COVID-19. The table came from immunoSEQ multiplex PCR; TCRdb's copy has only in-frame clones and leaves some out. The data hold under 150,000 clones, with roughly 84% observed a single time. Sequences were obtained from PBMCs or T cells enriched from blood (not recorded which). These receptors originate from a middle-aged man in a cohort exposed to, infected with or recovered from COVID-19 (not recorded which).

This sequence joins TRBV19 and TRBJ1-2; tentatively, D is TRBD1 (5 bases). Germline V gives CDR1 LNHDA, CDR2 SQIVND (reference sequence). V lost 6 bases and J 4 bases, leaving 15 bases between the germline ends. The CDR3 covers 14 residues. The CDR3 loop is CASSPQATLYGYTF. Here the CDR3 DNA reads TGTGCCAGTAGCCCACAGGCTACCCTCTATGGCTACACCTTC.

The count of this clone is one. The chain is built from TRBV6-1 and TRBJ1-4; D uncertain. The CDR3 length is 13 residues. The V gene's germline CDR1 is MNHNS and CDR2 SASEGT. Trimming stripped 8 bases from V and 4 bases from J, with 11 bases between. The CDR3 loop reads CASLRGVNEKLFF. Here the CDR3 DNA reads TGTGCCAGCCTACGGGGAGTTAATGAAAAACTGTTTTTT.

The rearrangement links TRBV5-1 to TRBJ1-6; maybe TRBD1 (6 bases). Germline V lookup: CDR1 SGHRS, CDR2 YFSETQ. The CDR3 has 17 amino acids. V gave up 4 bases and J gave up 0 bases, with 14 bases separating them. CDR3 sequence reads: CASSAGTPFSYNSPLHF. CDR3 bases: TGCGCCAGCAGCGCCGGGACACCATTCTCCTATAATTCACCCCTCCACTTT.

This chain joins TRBV7-9 and TRBJ2-5; TRBD1 matches 7 bases. The CDR3 extends over 15 amino acids. With 5 bases clipped from V and 1 base from J, the junction kept 7 bases outside the gene matches. Germline CDR1 reads SEHNR; CDR2 reads FQNEAQ (reference sequence). DNA of the CDR3: TGTGCCAGCAGCCCACCGGGACAGCTCCAAGAGACCCAGTACTTC. This gives the protein CASSPPGQLQETQYF.

This chain joins TRBV14 and TRBJ2-1; TRBD2 agrees at 11 bases. The CDR3 extends over 17 amino acids. The junction had 9 bases not matched to a gene; V was cut back by 4 bases and J by 4 bases. The germline V gene has CDR1 SGHDN and CDR2 FVKESK. CDR3 coding DNA: TGTGCCAGCAGCCTACTAGCGGGAGTTGAAGTTTACAATGAGCAGTTCTTC. Protein sequence: CASSLLAGVEVYNEQFF.

The rearrangement links TRBV30 to TRBJ1-4; unclear D gene. Germline-derived CDR1 and CDR2 are GTSNPN and SVGIG (reference sequence). The V end was cut by 2 bases, the J end by 6 bases, with 13 bases between. The CDR3 is 14 amino acids. The CDR3 spells CAWSTGGPDEKLFF. The CDR3 nucleotides are TGTGCCTGGAGTACCGGAGGCCCTGATGAAAAACTGTTTTTT.

The chain is built from TRBV2 and TRBJ1-1; 11 bases agree with TRBD1. This CDR3 region has 13 residues. Germline CDR1 and CDR2: SNHLY and FYNNEI. Germline trimming cut 7 bases from V and 5 bases from J; bases unmatched to any gene: 3. CDR3 sequence (DNA): TGTGCCAGCATCGGACAGGGGGCTACTGAAGCTTTCTTT. Translation gives CASIGQGATEAFF.

V and J are TRBV6-1 and TRBJ2-7, with 9 bases fitting TRBD1. The CDR3 totals 15 residues. In germline, CDR1 is MNHNS, CDR2 SASEGT. V was clipped by 1 base and J by 2 bases; unmatched bases: 3. CDR3: CASSEVQGAAYEQYF. As DNA, the CDR3 is TGTGCCAGCAGTGAAGTACAGGGGGCCGCCTACGAGCAGTACTTC.

The genes are TRBV19 and TRBJ2-5; 8 bases are a match to TRBD2. The CDR3 length is 15 residues. The ends lost 2 bases at V and 4 bases at J; junction bases unmatched: 6. Per germline, CDR1 LNHDA and CDR2 SQIVND (reference sequence). The DNA of the CDR3 is TGTGCCAGTAGTATACCAGGGACTAGGGGAGAGACCCAGTACTTC. Translated: CASSIPGTRGETQYF.

The chain has TRBV28 and TRBJ2-7; D is perhaps TRBD1 (5 bases). The CDR3 spans 12 residues. Germline loops: CDR1 MDHEN, CDR2 SYDVKM. Trimming left V 5 bases short and J 5 bases short, with 10 bases between. The CDR3 DNA reads TGTGCCAGCAGTCGTGACAGCAACGAGCAGTACTTC. It specifies CASSRDSNEQYF.

V gene TRBV5-4 combines with J gene TRBJ2-1, with D possibly being TRBD1 (6 bases). Trimming left V 1 base short and J 1 base short, with 9 bases between. Germline V gives CDR1 SGHNT, CDR2 YYREEE (reference sequence). The CDR3 is 15 amino acids. The CDR3 DNA reads as TGTGCCAGCAGCTTGACAGGGTCATCCTACAATGAGCAGTTCTTC. Amino acids: CASSLTGSSYNEQFF.

The chain combines TRBV7-8 with TRBJ2-1; a weak D match, TRBD1 (6 bases). Between the trimmed V and J ends, which lost 5 bases and 1 base, there was a span of 9 bases. The CDR3 runs 14 residues. Germline V gives CDR1 SGHVS, CDR2 FQNEAQ. Here the CDR3 DNA reads TGTGCCAGCAGCGCCGGGACATCCTACAATGAGCAGTTCTTC. Protein product: CASSAGTSYNEQFF.

This rearrangement joins TRBV9 to TRBJ2-7, with D unclear. Germline V lookup: CDR1 SGDLS, CDR2 YYNGEE. CDR3 size: 14 residues. V gave up 0 bases and J gave up 2 bases, with 9 bases separating them. CDR3 loop: CASSVGSVTYEQYF. The CDR3 bases are TGTGCCAGCAGCGTAGGCTCAGTCACCTACGAGCAGTACTTC.

The chain has TRBV10-3 and TRBJ1-3; D ambiguous. The V end lost 6 bases, the J end lost 8 bases, and 14 bases lay between the germline ends. The germline CDR1 and CDR2 sequences are ENHRY and SYGVKD. The CDR3 consists of 13 residues. DNA of the CDR3: TGTGCCATCAGAGAGGCGGTTAGAGACACCATATATTTT. As protein: CAIREAVRDTIYF.

The V and J genes are TRBV27 and TRBJ1-5, with D possibly being TRBD1 (6 bases). V shed 5 bases and J shed 3 bases, with 14 bases lying between them. The CDR3 sequence is 15 residues long. Germline V lookup: CDR1 MNHEY, CDR2 SMNVEV (reference sequence). The CDR3 is CASSVQGWDNQPQHF. The CDR3 bases are TGTGCCAGCAGTGTACAGGGTTGGGACAATCAGCCCCAGCATTTT.

V gene TRBV4-1 combines with J gene TRBJ2-1; TRBD2 matches at 9 bases. Germline-derived CDR1 and CDR2 are MGHRA and YSYEKL. The junction had 6 bases not matched to a gene; V was cut back by 0 bases and J by 3 bases. The CDR3 sequence is 17 residues long. The CDR3 DNA reads as TGCGCCAGCAGCCAAGAAGCCACTAGCGGGCTCTACAATGAGCAGTTCTTC. Its translation is CASSQEATSGLYNEQFF.

J is TRBJ2-7 and V is TRBV4-1, with a possible D match to TRBD1 (5 bases). The CDR3 has 14 residues. CDR1 MGHRA and CDR2 YSYEKL come from the germline V gene. The V and J ends lost 6 bases and 3 bases respectively, with 15 bases between them. This CDR3 is CASRPTASDYEQYF. The DNA for the CDR3 is TGCGCCAGCAGACCGACAGCTTCCGACTACGAGCAGTACTTC.

The chain links TRBV30 to TRBJ2-6; the match to TRBD1 covers 9 bases. The CDR3 covers 17 residues. Germline V CDR1 and CDR2: GTSNPN, SVGIG (reference sequence). Trimming at V came to 7 bases and at J to 1 base, leaving 11 bases not matched to a gene. For the CDR3, the DNA is TGTGCCTTGCGAGCCGGGACAGGGACTTCTGGGGCCAACGTCCTGACTTTC. It encodes CALRAGTGTSGANVLTF.

The gene calls are TRBV24-1 and TRBJ2-2, with a possible D match to TRBD1 (5 bases). Per germline, CDR1 KGHDR and CDR2 SFDVKD. The length of the CDR3 is 13 residues. V dropped 5 bases and J dropped 6 bases, with 9 bases sitting between them. CDR3 DNA sequence: TGTGCCACCAGTGTCGCAGGGTCCGGGGAGCTGTTTTTT. Protein sequence: CATSVAGSGELFF.

The chain is built from TRBV4-1 and TRBJ2-5, with 11 bases matching TRBD2. The CDR3 spans 17 residues. Germline-derived CDR1 and CDR2 are MGHRA and YSYEKL. With V trimmed by 1 base and J by 5 bases, 9 bases remained unmatched. The CDR3 loop reads CASSQGVLAGVSETQYF. The CDR3 region has the DNA TGCGCCAGCAGCCAAGGAGTACTAGCGGGAGTGTCTGAGACCCAGTACTTC.

V and J are TRBV29-1 and TRBJ2-6, with 11 bases lining up with TRBD2. In germline, CDR1 is SQVTM, CDR2 ANQGSEA. With 6 bases clipped from V and 0 bases from J, the junction kept 16 bases outside the gene matches. The length of the CDR3 is 20 residues. CDR3 nucleotide sequence: TGCAGCGTCGGGACAGGCGTAGCGGGAGGGCCTTTCTCTGGGGCCAACGTCCTGACTTTC. This gives the protein CSVGTGVAGGPFSGANVLTF.

This chain uses TRBV5-1 with TRBJ2-5, with TRBD1 identical over 7 bases. Unmatched junction bases numbered 9, after V lost 5 bases and J lost 2 bases. CDR3 length: 15 residues. From germline, CDR1 is SGHRS and CDR2 YFSETQ. CDR3 bases: TGCGCCAGCAGGCCGACGGACAGGACACAAGAGACCCAGTACTTC. This codes for CASRPTDRTQETQYF.

The chain links TRBV27 to TRBJ2-6; 7 nucleotides align to TRBD1. J was trimmed by 0 bases and V by 5 bases; bases with no gene match: 10. Germline V gives CDR1 MNHEY, CDR2 SMNVEV (reference sequence). The CDR3 is made up of 18 amino acids. CDR3 sequence: CASSTPGQRISGANVLTF. The CDR3 nucleotides read TGTGCCAGCAGTACACCGGGACAGCGGATCTCTGGGGCCAACGTCCTGACTTTC. Looking up the rest from reference TRBV27 and TRBJ2-6 gives the full variable domain: EAQVTQNPRYLITVTGKKLTVTCSQNMNHEYMSWYRQDPGLGLRQIYYSMNVEVTDKGDVPEGYKVSRKEKRNFPLILESPSPNQTSLYFCASSTPGQRISGANVLTFGAGSRLTVL.

This clone was detected only a few times. The chain is built from TRBV18 and TRBJ2-3; a possible D gene is TRBD1 (6 bases). Germline-derived CDR1 and CDR2 are KGHSH and LQKENI. The CDR3 totals 15 residues. Deletions cut 6 bases from V and 2 bases from J, with 15 bases between. The CDR3 coding sequence is TGTGCCAGCTCCAGGGGCGCCTTTGCCACAGATACGCAGTATTTT. It codes for CASSRGAFATDTQYF. Full variable domain (remainder filled in from reference TRBV18 and TRBJ2-3): NAGVMQNPRHLVRRRGQEARLRCSPMKGHSHVYWYRQLPEEGLKFMVYLQKENIIDESGMPKERFSAEFPKEGPSILRIQQVVRGDSAAYFCASSRGAFATDTQYFGPGTRLTVL.

The rearrangement uses TRBV5-4 and TRBJ2-5; 9 nucleotides align to TRBD1. V shed 3 bases and J 2 bases; nucleotides not matched to a gene: 2. This CDR3 has 14 residues. Germline CDR1 is SGHNT and CDR2 is YYREEE (reference sequence). CDR3 protein: CASSSGQGQETQYF. The CDR3 bases are TGTGCCAGCAGCTCCGGACAGGGGCAAGAGACCCAGTACTTC. Variable domain in full (rest from reference TRBV5-4 and TRBJ2-5): ETGVTQSPTHLIKTRGQQVTLRCSSQSGHNTVSWYQQALGQGPQFIFQYYREEENGRGNFPPRFSGLQFPNYSSELNVNALELDDSALYLCASSSGQGQETQYFGPGTRLLVL.

The J gene is TRBJ2-5, the V gene TRBV2; no reliable D call. There are 15 residues in the CDR3. CDR1 SNHLY and CDR2 FYNNEI come from the germline V gene. V gave up 5 bases and J gave up 2 bases, with 15 bases separating them. CDR3: CASSLDGLTQETQYF. DNA for the CDR3: TGTGCCAGCAGTCTAGATGGTCTAACTCAAGAGACCCAGTACTTC.

The chain recombines TRBV30 with TRBJ1-1, with D possibly TRBD1 on 5 matching bases. CDR3 length: 14 amino acids. With 2 bases removed from V and 1 base from J, the gap between germline ends came to 11 bases. The germline CDR1 and CDR2 sequences are GTSNPN and SVGIG (reference sequence). DNA of the CDR3: TGTGCCTGGAGTAACTCCGGGGGGAACACTGAAGCTTTCTTT. As protein: CAWSNSGGNTEAFF.

The chain is built from TRBV29-1 and TRBJ1-1, with unresolved D. There are 10 residues in the CDR3. Trimming removed 5 bases from V and 6 bases from J, with 7 bases in between. The germline V gene encodes CDR1 SQVTM and CDR2 ANQGSEA. The DNA for the CDR3 is TGCAGCGTTCTAGCATCTGAAGCTTTCTTT. The encoded protein is CSVLASEAFF.

This rearrangement joins TRBV7-9 to TRBJ2-3; D is unresolved. Trimming took 9 bases from V and 6 from J, leaving 16 bases between them. Germline V gene sequence: CDR1 SEHNR, CDR2 FQNEAQ (reference sequence). This CDR3 region has 13 residues. CDR3 sequence (DNA): TGTGCCAGGGGCCCCTCACGCTGGGATACGCAGTATTTT. Its protein is CARGPSRWDTQYF.

The genes are TRBV7-6 and TRBJ2-5; D may be TRBD2 (5 bases). CDR3 length equals 11 residues. Germline values: CDR1 SGHVS, CDR2 FNYEAQ. V was pared by 8 bases and J by 5 bases, with 9 bases between. The CDR3 is CASLRGETQYF. As DNA, the CDR3 is TGTGCCAGCCTTAGAGGGGAGACCCAGTACTTC.

This clone appeared a few times. The chain couples TRBV4-3 to TRBJ1-2; D is unresolved. The CDR3 loop spans 15 amino acids. Germline V lookup: CDR1 LGHNA, CDR2 YSLEER. Trimming took off 0 bases at V and 8 bases at J, with 16 bases between the two ends. For the CDR3, the DNA is TGCGCCAGCAGCCAAGATAGAACGGGTTACGGAGGCTACACCTTC. The encoded protein is CASSQDRTGYGGYTF.